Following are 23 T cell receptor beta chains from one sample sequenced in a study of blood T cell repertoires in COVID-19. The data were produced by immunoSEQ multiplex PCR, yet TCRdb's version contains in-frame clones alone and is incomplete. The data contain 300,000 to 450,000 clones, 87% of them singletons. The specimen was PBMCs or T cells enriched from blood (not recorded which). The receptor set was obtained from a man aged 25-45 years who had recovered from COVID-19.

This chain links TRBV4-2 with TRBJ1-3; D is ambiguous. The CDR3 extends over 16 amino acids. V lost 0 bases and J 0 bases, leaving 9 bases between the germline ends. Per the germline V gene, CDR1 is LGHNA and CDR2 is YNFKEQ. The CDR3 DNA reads TGTGCCAGCAGCCAAGATTCCCCGAGCTCTGGAAACACCATATATTTT. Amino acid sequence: CASSQDSPSSGNTIYF.

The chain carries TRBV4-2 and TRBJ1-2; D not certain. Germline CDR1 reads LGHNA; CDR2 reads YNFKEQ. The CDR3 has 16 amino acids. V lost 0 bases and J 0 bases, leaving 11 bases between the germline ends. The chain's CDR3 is CASSQDLTATNYGYTF. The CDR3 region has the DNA TGTGCCAGCAGCCAAGATCTAACAGCTACTAACTATGGCTACACCTTC.

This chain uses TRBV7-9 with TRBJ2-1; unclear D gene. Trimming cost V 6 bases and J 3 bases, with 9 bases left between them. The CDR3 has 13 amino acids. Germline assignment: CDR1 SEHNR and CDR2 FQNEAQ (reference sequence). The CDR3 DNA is TGTGCCAGCAGTCCCGACATCTACAATGAGCAGTTCTTC. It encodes CASSPDIYNEQFF.

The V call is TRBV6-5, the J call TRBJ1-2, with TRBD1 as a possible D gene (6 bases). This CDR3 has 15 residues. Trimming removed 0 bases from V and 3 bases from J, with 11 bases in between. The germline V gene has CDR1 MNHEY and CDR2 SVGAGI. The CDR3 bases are TGTGCCAGCAGTTACTCGGGCAGGGGAGACTATGGCTACACCTTC. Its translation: CASSYSGRGDYGYTF.

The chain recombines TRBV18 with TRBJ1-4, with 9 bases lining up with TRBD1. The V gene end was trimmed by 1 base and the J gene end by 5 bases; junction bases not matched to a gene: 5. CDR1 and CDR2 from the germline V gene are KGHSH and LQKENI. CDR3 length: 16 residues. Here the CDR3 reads CASSPLSGQGNEKLFF. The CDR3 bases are TGTGCCAGCTCACCACTCTCAGGACAGGGGAATGAAAAACTGTTTTTT. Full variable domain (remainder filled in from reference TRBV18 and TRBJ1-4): NAGVMQNPRHLVRRRGQEARLRCSPMKGHSHVYWYRQLPEEGLKFMVYLQKENIIDESGMPKERFSAEFPKEGPSILRIQQVVRGDSAAYFCASSPLSGQGNEKLFFGSGTQLSVL.

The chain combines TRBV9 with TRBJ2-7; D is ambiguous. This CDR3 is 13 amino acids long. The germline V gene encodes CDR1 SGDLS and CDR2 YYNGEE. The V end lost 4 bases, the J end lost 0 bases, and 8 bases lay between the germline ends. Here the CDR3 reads CASSKESSYEQYF. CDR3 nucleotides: TGTGCCAGCAGCAAAGAGAGCTCCTACGAGCAGTACTTC.

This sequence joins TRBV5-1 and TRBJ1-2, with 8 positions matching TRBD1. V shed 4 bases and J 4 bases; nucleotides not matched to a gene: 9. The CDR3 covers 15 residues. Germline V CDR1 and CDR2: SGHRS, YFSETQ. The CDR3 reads CASSGTGGQTYGYTF. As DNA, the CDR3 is TGCGCCAGCAGCGGTACAGGGGGACAGACCTATGGCTACACCTTC.

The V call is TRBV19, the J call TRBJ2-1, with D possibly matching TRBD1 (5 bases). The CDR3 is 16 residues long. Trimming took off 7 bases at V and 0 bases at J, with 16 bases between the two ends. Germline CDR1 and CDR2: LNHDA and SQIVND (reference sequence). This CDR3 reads CASKVGVLPSYNEQFF. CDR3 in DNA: TGTGCCAGTAAGGTAGGGGTCCTTCCCTCCTACAATGAGCAGTTCTTC.

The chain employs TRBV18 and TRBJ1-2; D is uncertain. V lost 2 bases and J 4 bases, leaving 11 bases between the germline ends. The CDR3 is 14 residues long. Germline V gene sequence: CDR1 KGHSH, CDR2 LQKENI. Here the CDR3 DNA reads TGTGCCAGCTCACCAACCCATCCGGGCTATGGCTACACCTTC. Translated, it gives CASSPTHPGYGYTF. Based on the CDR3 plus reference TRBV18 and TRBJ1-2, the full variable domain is NAGVMQNPRHLVRRRGQEARLRCSPMKGHSHVYWYRQLPEEGLKFMVYLQKENIIDESGMPKERFSAEFPKEGPSILRIQQVVRGDSAAYFCASSPTHPGYGYTFGSGTRLTVV.

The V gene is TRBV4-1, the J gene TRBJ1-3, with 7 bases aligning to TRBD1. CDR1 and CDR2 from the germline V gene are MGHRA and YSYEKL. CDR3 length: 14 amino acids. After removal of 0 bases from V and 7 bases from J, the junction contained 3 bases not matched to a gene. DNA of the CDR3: TGCGCCAGCAGCCAAGAGGACAGGTTGAACACCATATATTTT. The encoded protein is CASSQEDRLNTIYF.

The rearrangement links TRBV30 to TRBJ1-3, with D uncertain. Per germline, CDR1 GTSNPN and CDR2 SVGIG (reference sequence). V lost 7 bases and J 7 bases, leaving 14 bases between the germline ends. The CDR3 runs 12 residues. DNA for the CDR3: TGTGCCTCGGAGTCATCTGCGAACACCATATATTTT. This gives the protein CASESSANTIYF. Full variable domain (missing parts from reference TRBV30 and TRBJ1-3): SQTIHQWPATLVQPVGSPLSLECTVEGTSNPNLYWYRQAAGRGLQLLFYSVGIGQISSEVPQNLSASRPQDRQFILSSKKLLLSDSGFYLCASESSANTIYFGEGSWLTVV.

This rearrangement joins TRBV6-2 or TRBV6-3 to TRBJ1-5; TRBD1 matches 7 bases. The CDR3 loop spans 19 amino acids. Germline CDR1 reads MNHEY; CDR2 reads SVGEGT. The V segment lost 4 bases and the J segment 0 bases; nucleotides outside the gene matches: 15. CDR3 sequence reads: CASSSKQGVLGYSNQPQHF. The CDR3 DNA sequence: TGTGCCAGCAGTTCAAAGCAGGGGGTCCTGGGATATAGCAATCAGCCCCAGCATTTT.

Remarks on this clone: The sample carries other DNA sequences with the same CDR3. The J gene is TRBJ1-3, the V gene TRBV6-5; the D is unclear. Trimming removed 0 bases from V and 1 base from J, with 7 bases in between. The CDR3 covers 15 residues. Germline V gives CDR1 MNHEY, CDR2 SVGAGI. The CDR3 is CASSYSSGSGNTIYF. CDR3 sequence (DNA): TGTGCCAGCAGTTACTCGTCAGGTTCTGGAAACACCATATATTTT.

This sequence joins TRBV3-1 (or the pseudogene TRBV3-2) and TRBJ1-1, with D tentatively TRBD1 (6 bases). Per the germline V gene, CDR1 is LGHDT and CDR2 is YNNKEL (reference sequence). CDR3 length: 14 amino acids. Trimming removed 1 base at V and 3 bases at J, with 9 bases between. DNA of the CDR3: TGTGCCAGCAGCCAAGGACAGGACTACACTGAAGCTTTCTTT. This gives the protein CASSQGQDYTEAFF.

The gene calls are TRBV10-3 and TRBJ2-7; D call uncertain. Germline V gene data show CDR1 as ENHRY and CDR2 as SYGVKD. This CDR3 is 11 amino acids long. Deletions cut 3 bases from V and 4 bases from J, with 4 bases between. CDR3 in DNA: TGTGCCATCAGTGACGGGTACGAGCAGTACTTC. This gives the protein CAISDGYEQYF.

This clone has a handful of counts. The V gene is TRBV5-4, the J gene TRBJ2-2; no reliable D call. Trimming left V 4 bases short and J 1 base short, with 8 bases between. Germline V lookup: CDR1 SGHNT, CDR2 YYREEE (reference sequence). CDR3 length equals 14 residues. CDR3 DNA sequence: TGTGCCAGCAGCCTTCAGATGAACACCGGGGAGCTGTTTTTT. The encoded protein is CASSLQMNTGELFF.

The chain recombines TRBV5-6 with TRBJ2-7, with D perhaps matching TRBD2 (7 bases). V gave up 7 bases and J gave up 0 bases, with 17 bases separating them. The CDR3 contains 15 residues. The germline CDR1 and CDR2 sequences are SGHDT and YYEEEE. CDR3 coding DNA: TGTGCCAGCCATTCGTTGGGGGGGCGCTCCTACGAGCAGTACTTC. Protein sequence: CASHSLGGRSYEQYF. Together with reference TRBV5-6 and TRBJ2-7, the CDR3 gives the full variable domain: DAGVTQSPTHLIKTRGQQVTLRCSPKSGHDTVSWYQQALGQGPQFIFQYYEEEERQRGNFPDRFSGHQFPNYSSELNVNALLLGDSALYLCASHSLGGRSYEQYFGPGTRLTVT.

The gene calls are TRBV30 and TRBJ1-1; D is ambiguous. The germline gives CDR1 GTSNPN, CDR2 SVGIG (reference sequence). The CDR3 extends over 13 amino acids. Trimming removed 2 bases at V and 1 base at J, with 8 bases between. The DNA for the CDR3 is TGTGCCTGGAGTCATAGTCCGAACACTGAAGCTTTCTTT. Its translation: CAWSHSPNTEAFF.

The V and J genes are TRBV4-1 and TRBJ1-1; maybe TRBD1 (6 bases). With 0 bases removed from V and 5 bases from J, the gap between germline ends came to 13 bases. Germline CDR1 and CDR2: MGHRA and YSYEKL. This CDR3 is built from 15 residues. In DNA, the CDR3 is TGCGCCAGCAGCCAAGAACCCCAGGGGCGGACTGAAGCTTTCTTT. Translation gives CASSQEPQGRTEAFF.

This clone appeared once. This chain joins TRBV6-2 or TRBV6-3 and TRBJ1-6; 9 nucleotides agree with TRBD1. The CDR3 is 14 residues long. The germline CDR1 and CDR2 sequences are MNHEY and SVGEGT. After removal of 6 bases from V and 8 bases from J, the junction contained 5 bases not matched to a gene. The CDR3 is CASSRTGVDSPLHF. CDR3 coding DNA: TGTGCCAGCAGCCGGACAGGGGTGGATTCACCCCTCCACTTT.

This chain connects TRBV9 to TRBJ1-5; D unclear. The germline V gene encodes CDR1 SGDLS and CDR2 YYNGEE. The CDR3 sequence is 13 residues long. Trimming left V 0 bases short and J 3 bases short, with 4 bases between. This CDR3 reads CASSVDHNQPQHF. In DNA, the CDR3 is TGTGCCAGCAGCGTAGATCACAATCAGCCCCAGCATTTT.

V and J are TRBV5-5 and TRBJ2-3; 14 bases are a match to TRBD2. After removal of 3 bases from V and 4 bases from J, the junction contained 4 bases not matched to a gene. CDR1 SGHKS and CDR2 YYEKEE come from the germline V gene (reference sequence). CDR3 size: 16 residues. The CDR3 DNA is TGTGCCAGCAGCTCCAGACTAGCGGGGGGGGCAGATACGCAGTATTTT. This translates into CASSSRLAGGADTQYF. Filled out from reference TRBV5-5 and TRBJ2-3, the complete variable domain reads DAGVTQSPTHLIKTRGQQVTLRCSPISGHKSVSWYQQVLGQGPQFIFQYYEKEERGRGNFPDRFSARQFPNYSSELNVNALLLGDSALYLCASSSRLAGGADTQYFGPGTRLTVL.

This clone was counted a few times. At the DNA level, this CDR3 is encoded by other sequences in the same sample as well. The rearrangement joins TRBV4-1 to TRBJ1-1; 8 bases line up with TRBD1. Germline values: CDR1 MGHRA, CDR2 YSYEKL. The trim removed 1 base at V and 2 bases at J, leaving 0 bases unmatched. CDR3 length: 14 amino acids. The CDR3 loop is CASSQAGGNTEAFF. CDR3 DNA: TGCGCCAGCAGCCAAGCAGGGGGCAACACTGAAGCTTTCTTT.